This TCR beta chain came from a study of cytomegalovirus exposure and HLA in healthy donors. Overall study findings and caveats: A link between a missense DCLRE1C variant and TCR beta V- and J-gene trimming emerged from a later analysis. Presence/absence results assume similar sequencing depth per donor, which may not hold.

Germline CDR1 and CDR2: SGHRS and YFSETQ. This CDR3 comprises 17 residues. With 60 Vbeta and 13 Jbeta primers, the PCR was carried out. Per the study methods: Per a later analysis, the number of unique TCR beta chains was approximately 73 million, of which roughly 9.9 million were shared. The protocol was immunoSEQ multiplex PCR, while the TCRdb copy is restricted to in-frame clones and leaves out a portion. V and J calls and clone size are as listed in that table; D and trimming were resolved from the DNA. The sample shows some 130,000 clones, about 80% of them seen only once. About this clone itself: Its antigen remains unidentified. A junction end diverges from the germline sequence, so it may reflect a read error.

The sample taken for sequencing was PBMCs. The chain joins TRBV5-1 to TRBJ2-2; TRBD2 matches 12 bases. This TCR came from a man aged 35 to 55 in good health and CMV-seropositive. For the CDR3, the DNA is TGCGCCGGCAGCAGCTCTAGCGGGAGGGCGGACACCGGGGAGCTGTTTTTT. This translates into CAGSSSSGRADTGELFF. The whole variable domain, filled in from reference TRBV5-1 and TRBJ2-2, reads KAGVTQTPRYLIKTRGQQVTLSCSPISGHRSVSWYQQTPGQGLQFLFEYFSETQRNKGNFPGRFSGRQFSNSRSEMNVSTLELGDSALYLCAGSSSSGRADTGELFFGEGSRLTVL.